This T cell receptor beta chain was retrieved from a study of cytomegalovirus exposure and HLA in healthy donors. Healthy bone marrow donors made up the donor group. The length of the CDR3 is 14 residues. CDR1 is MNHNY and CDR2 is SVGAGI in the germline V gene (reference sequence). V lost 7 bases to trimming and J lost 9 bases, with 16 bases between them. PCR primers comprised 60 Vbeta and 13 Jbeta primers. Sequenced by immunoSEQ multiplex PCR; TCRdb stores in-frame clones only, minus some. There are roughly 120,000 clones in the sample; 70% to 80% occur only once, and 3.6% lies in the top ten. The sequence came from a man aged 35 to 55 in good health and CMV-seronegative. Sequenced: PBMCs. J is TRBJ1-6 and V is TRBV6-6; the D is unclear. This CDR3 reads CASNEFGLGSPLHF. CDR3 DNA sequence: TGTGCCAGCAATGAGTTCGGGTTGGGTTCACCCCTCCACTTT.